This entry lists 27 T cell receptor beta chains sequenced from one sample in a study of blood T cells in healthy people across ages. A second PCR of about 6 to 12 cycles used a sample-barcoded 5' primer and a J-beta primer mix. TCRdb called the 5' RACE reads again in MiXCR, with one record for every CDR3 protein. Among 1.5 million or so distinct CDR3 sequences, under 55% were seen once, and the ten largest hold approximately 4%. Sequenced sample: blood. All receptors come from a woman under 30 in good health.

This clonotype turned up a few times. The V gene is TRBV7-2, the J gene TRBJ1-4, with D unresolved. This CDR3 is 15 amino acids long. V lost 2 bases to trimming and J lost 3 bases, with 10 bases between them. Germline V CDR1 and CDR2: SGHTA, FQGNSA. The CDR3 is CASSLWAAPNEKLFF. The CDR3, as DNA: TGTGCCAGCAGCTTATGGGCCGCCCCTAATGAAAAACTGTTTTTT.

The chain carries TRBV12-3 or TRBV12-4 and TRBJ2-5; D unclear. The V gene lost 4 bases and the J gene lost 2 bases, with 17 bases spanning the gap. This CDR3 region has 16 residues. The CDR3 coding sequence is TGTGCCAGCAGTTCTCATAGAGTAACTCTGCAAGAGACCCAGTACTTC. It specifies CASSSHRVTLQETQYF.

This clonotype was seen many times. The chain combines TRBV7-8 with TRBJ2-1; TRBD2 aligns across 12 bases. Per the germline V gene, CDR1 is SGHVS and CDR2 is FQNEAQ. The V and J ends lost 5 bases and 9 bases, in that order; junction bases with no gene match: 14. The CDR3 sequence is 17 residues long. The CDR3 loop is CASSRRTSGDSQAEQFF. CDR3 nucleotides: TGTGCCAGCAGCCGTCGGACTAGCGGGGATTCCCAGGCTGAGCAGTTCTTC.

This clonotype occurred a few times. The V and J genes are TRBV12-3 or TRBV12-4 and TRBJ2-7; 7 bases are a match to TRBD2. The CDR3 is 14 amino acids. V shed 6 bases and J 7 bases; nucleotides not matched to a gene: 12. Written as DNA, the CDR3 is TGTGCCAGCAGCACCGGGACTACCTACAATGAGCAGTACTTC. Translation: CASSTGTTYNEQYF.

This clonotype was picked up a small number of times. The chain combines TRBV5-1 with TRBJ2-7; D assignment may be TRBD1 or TRBD2 (6 bases each). The CDR3 is made up of 15 amino acids. V shed 2 bases and J shed 2 bases, with 14 bases lying between them. CDR1 is SGHRS, CDR2 YFSETQ, per germline. The CDR3 sequence: CASSFGGQTAYEQYF. CDR3 bases: TGCGCCAGCAGCTTTGGGGGGCAGACCGCCTACGAGCAGTACTTC.

This clonotype has just a few counts. The V gene is TRBV30, the J gene TRBJ1-2; D is undetermined. The CDR3 length is 13 residues. Trimming stripped 3 bases from V and 4 bases from J, with 12 bases between. Germline-derived CDR1 and CDR2 are GTSNPN and SVGIG (reference sequence). CDR3 loop: CAWRGGSTYGYTF. CDR3 sequence (DNA): TGTGCCTGGAGAGGAGGGAGTACCTATGGCTACACCTTC.

The chain is built from TRBV20-1 and TRBJ1-3; the D is unclear. CDR3 length equals 17 residues. Germline V lookup: CDR1 DFQATT, CDR2 SNEGSKA (reference sequence). V lost 5 bases to trimming and J lost 0 bases, with 20 bases between them. Written as DNA, the CDR3 is TGCAGTGCTCGTCCCTACCGGACGGCCAGCTCTGGAAACACCATATATTTT. Amino acid sequence: CSARPYRTASSGNTIYF.

This clonotype appeared many times. The chain's CDR3 is CASSQGSETQYF. CDR3 sequence (DNA): TGTGCCAGCAGCCAGGGGTCAGAGACCCAGTACTTC. V and J are TRBV11-2 and TRBJ2-5; D may be TRBD1 (6 bases). V lost 5 bases to trimming and J lost 4 bases, with 8 bases between them. The CDR3 has 12 amino acids. Germline CDR1 and CDR2: SGHAT and FQNNGV.

J is TRBJ2-3 and V is TRBV20-1; 10 bases are a match to TRBD2. V shed 5 bases and J 2 bases; nucleotides not matched to a gene: 4. Per the germline V gene, CDR1 is DFQATT and CDR2 is SNEGSKA (reference sequence). This CDR3 comprises 14 residues. The CDR3 DNA follows: TGCAGTGCTTCTAGCGGGGGAGACACAGATACGCAGTATTTT. Amino acids: CSASSGGDTDTQYF.

The rearrangement links TRBV4-1 to TRBJ2-7, with 8 bases aligning to TRBD1. With 1 base clipped from V and 5 bases from J, the junction kept 4 bases outside the gene matches. The CDR3 is 14 residues long. Germline V CDR1 and CDR2: MGHRA, YSYEKL. As DNA, the CDR3 is TGCGCCAGCAGCCAAGTTCCAGGGGGCGACGAGCAGTACTTC. It specifies CASSQVPGGDEQYF.

This clonotype appeared a few times. The rearrangement uses TRBV4-3 and TRBJ2-7; D is undetermined. This CDR3 is built from 14 residues. CDR1 is LGHNA, CDR2 YSLEER, per germline. Trimming took off 0 bases at V and 3 bases at J, with 9 bases between the two ends. Here the CDR3 DNA reads TGCGCCAGCAGCCAAGATTTCCGAATCTACGAGCAGTACTTC. This codes for CASSQDFRIYEQYF.

This chain joins TRBV7-2 and TRBJ1-2; tentatively, D is TRBD1 (5 bases). CDR1 SGHTA and CDR2 FQGNSA come from the germline V gene. Trimming left V 6 bases short and J 2 bases short, with 16 bases between. The CDR3 is 15 amino acids. DNA of the CDR3: TGTGCCAGCAGACCAAGACAGCGACTCAACTATGGCTACACCTTC. Amino acid sequence: CASRPRQRLNYGYTF.

The chain is built from TRBV29-1 and TRBJ2-7, with a possible D match to TRBD2 (5 bases). Germline V CDR1 and CDR2: SQVTM, ANQGSEA. Deletions cut 6 bases from V and 9 bases from J, with 15 bases between. The CDR3 runs 11 residues. Here the CDR3 reads CSVLSGAWQYF. The CDR3, as DNA: TGCAGCGTCTTGAGCGGCGCATGGCAGTACTTC.

A note on this clonotype: One end of the junction fails to match germline, which may point to a read error. The chain has TRBV7-2 and TRBJ1-2; D is perhaps TRBD1 (6 bases). CDR1 is SGHTA, CDR2 FQGNSA, per germline. The CDR3 runs to 14 residues. Written as DNA, the CDR3 is TGTGCCAACAGCTTCCATGGACAGTACTATGGCTACACCTTC. It is translated as CANSFHGQYYGYTF.

This clonotype was seen many times. The chain has TRBV3-1 and TRBJ2-1; D possibly corresponds to TRBD1 (6 bases). The CDR3 runs 11 residues. From germline, CDR1 is LGHDT and CDR2 YNNKEL (reference sequence). Trimming took 8 bases from V and 5 from J, leaving 7 bases between them. CDR3 protein: CASRDNNEQFF. The CDR3 region has the DNA TGTGCCAGCCGGGACAACAATGAGCAGTTCTTC.

The table lists this clonotype with a few counts. This sequence joins TRBV13 and TRBJ2-7; D is perhaps TRBD1 (5 bases). The CDR3 consists of 16 residues. Germline V gene data show CDR1 as PRHDT and CDR2 as FYEKMQ (reference sequence). V lost 4 bases to trimming and J lost 1 base, with 17 bases between them. CDR3 protein: CASSSTGEVVSYEQYF. CDR3 coding DNA: TGTGCCAGCAGCTCCACAGGAGAGGTAGTGTCCTACGAGCAGTACTTC.

The V and J genes are TRBV20-1 and TRBJ2-3, with D possibly TRBD1 on 6 matching bases. V was cut by 6 bases and J by 0 bases, with 16 bases left in between. The CDR3 sequence is 15 residues long. The germline CDR1 and CDR2 sequences are DFQATT and SNEGSKA (reference sequence). The CDR3 nucleotides read TGCAGTGCGGACTTGTCCCAGGGGAGCACAGATACGCAGTATTTT. Its protein is CSADLSQGSTDTQYF.

The rearrangement joins TRBV12-3 or TRBV12-4 to TRBJ1-2; no clear D. The CDR3 is made up of 14 amino acids. V was clipped by 3 bases and J by 0 bases, with 8 bases between them. The chain's CDR3 is CASSFARANYGYTF. CDR3 in DNA: TGTGCCAGCAGTTTTGCCCGAGCTAACTATGGCTACACCTTC.

This chain uses TRBV9 with TRBJ2-3, with a weak D call TRBD2 (5 bases). This CDR3 has 15 residues. Trimming left V 1 base short and J 2 bases short, with 11 bases between. The V gene's germline CDR1 is SGDLS and CDR2 YYNGEE. Written as DNA, the CDR3 is TGTGCCAGCAGCGTATCTTCAGGACTCACAGATACGCAGTATTTT. Protein sequence: CASSVSSGLTDTQYF.

The count of this clonotype is one. A much larger clone differs by one base, so this may be a read error. This chain uses TRBV29-1 with TRBJ2-1; no reliable D call. Germline-derived CDR1 and CDR2 are SQVTM and ANQGSEA. The CDR3 is 13 residues long. V was pared by 4 bases and J by 6 bases, with 13 bases between. This CDR3 reads CSVAPHYGNEQFF. Here the CDR3 DNA reads TGCAGCGTTGCTCCCCACTACGGCAATGAGCAGTTCTTC.

This clonotype was seen a few times. This chain joins TRBV5-1 and TRBJ2-1; 8 nucleotides line up with TRBD2. V shed 0 bases, J shed 0 bases, and the junction held 5 bases outside the gene matches. CDR3 size: 17 residues. Germline loops: CDR1 SGHRS, CDR2 YFSETQ. CDR3: CASSLGRTSPSYNEQFF. DNA for the CDR3: TGCGCCAGCAGCTTGGGTAGGACTAGCCCCTCCTACAATGAGCAGTTCTTC.

This clonotype was observed a handful of times. The genes are TRBV9 and TRBJ1-2, with D possibly TRBD1 on 5 matching bases. CDR1 and CDR2 from the germline V gene are SGDLS and YYNGEE. The germline V and J ends were trimmed by 7 bases and 7 bases, with 14 bases remaining between them. The CDR3 extends over 12 amino acids. The DNA for the CDR3 is TGTGCCAGCGGGGGGGTTCGGGGTGGCTACACCTTC. Translated, it gives CASGGVRGGYTF.

V usage is TRBV12-3 or TRBV12-4 and J usage is TRBJ1-6, with 7 positions matching TRBD1. The CDR3 is 15 amino acids. The V segment lost 3 bases and the J segment 6 bases; nucleotides outside the gene matches: 5. The CDR3 protein is CASSFPTGPNSPLHF. CDR3 bases: TGTGCCAGCAGTTTTCCGACAGGGCCTAATTCACCCCTCCACTTT.

This clonotype occurred many times. This rearrangement joins TRBV7-9 to TRBJ2-1; 9 positions match TRBD1. The CDR3 loop spans 15 amino acids. Germline trimming cut 5 bases from V and 3 bases from J; bases unmatched to any gene: 5. The germline V gene has CDR1 SEHNR and CDR2 FQNEAQ (reference sequence). CDR3 region: CASSGRTGDYNEQFF. The CDR3 DNA is TGTGCCAGCAGCGGACGGACAGGGGACTACAATGAGCAGTTCTTC.

The CDR3 DNA reads TGTGCCAGCACCTGGGGGTTTAGCAAAGAGACCCAGTACTTC. It yields the protein CASTWGFSKETQYF. The chain couples TRBV5-5 to TRBJ2-5; either TRBD1 or TRBD2 may supply D (5 bases each). This CDR3 has 14 residues. V lost 6 bases and J lost 3, with 15 bases in between. Germline-derived CDR1 and CDR2 are SGHKS and YYEKEE (reference sequence).

This clonotype showed up many times. The V gene is TRBV4-3, the J gene TRBJ2-7; D not certain. CDR1 is LGHNA, CDR2 YSLEER, per germline. V was trimmed by 3 bases and J by 3 bases, leaving 12 bases between them. This CDR3 spans 14 amino acids. The CDR3 region has the DNA TGCGCCAGCAGCCAGGAATACCGACTCTACGAGCAGTACTTC. The encoded protein is CASSQEYRLYEQYF.

A few counts support this clonotype. J is TRBJ2-3 and V is TRBV20-1; D unresolved. The CDR3 is 14 residues long. CDR1 DFQATT and CDR2 SNEGSKA come from the germline V gene (reference sequence). Trimming shortened V by 2 bases and J by 1 base, and 10 bases separated the two germline ends. This CDR3 reads CSARLLRGTDTQYF. The DNA of the CDR3 is TGCAGTGCTAGACTTCTTAGGGGCACAGATACGCAGTATTTT.